The rows below give T cell receptor beta chains drawn from one sample of a study of CD8+CD57+ T cells in acquired aplastic anemia. TCRdb reanalysed the reads using MiXCR and keeps one entry per CDR3 protein. The sample includes some 150,000 distinct CDR3 sequences, 35% to 50% of them seen just once. Sequenced sample: sorted CD4+, CD8+, or CD8+CD57+ T cells (not recorded which) from PBMCs. All receptors derive from a human donor in good health, serving as a control. Each CDR3 is given with its conserved first and last residue. The D gene is left open where the match is weak. Clone size appears in some rows only: once, few, many, or a class for an expanded clone.

>NA|TRBV24-1|TRBJ1-2|TRBD1
CATSTWTGDGYTF
TGTGCCACCAGTACCTGGACAGGGGATGGCTACACCTTC
>many|TRBV9|TRBJ2-7|TRBD2
CASSPGLAGGLDEQYF
TGTGCCAGCAGCCCCGGACTAGCGGGAGGGCTGGACGAGCAGTACTTC
>NA|TRBV29-1|TRBJ2-1|TRBD2
CSVWTSGRYEQFF
TGCAGCGTCTGGACTAGCGGGAGGTATGAGCAGTTCTTC
>NA|TRBV2|TRBJ2-1|NA
CASSAETGYDNEQFF
TGTGCCAGCAGTGCAGAGACAGGATACGACAATGAGCAGTTCTTC
>many|TRBV2|TRBJ2-7|NA
CASQSLSYEQYF
TGTGCCAGCCAATCTCTCTCCTACGAGCAGTACTTC
>many|TRBV7-7|TRBJ2-2|TRBD2
CASSLFPSGGTGELFF
TGTGCCAGCAGCTTATTCCCTTCGGGGGGGACCGGGGAGCTGTTTTTT
>few|TRBV6-1|TRBJ2-5|NA
CASSFFSAEGETQYF
TGTGCCAGCAGCTTTTTCAGTGCAGAGGGAGAGACCCAGTACTTC
>many|TRBV10-3|TRBJ2-5|TRBD1
CAISEDRGGQETQYF
TGTGCCATCAGTGAGGACAGGGGGGGCCAAGAGACCCAGTACTTC
>NA|TRBV29-1|TRBJ2-5|TRBD2
CSVERGGAQYF
TGCAGCGTTGAACGGGGGGGTGCCCAGTACTTC
>NA|TRBV24-1|TRBJ1-6|TRBD1
CATSDTTGPLTPLHF
TGTGCCACCAGTGACACGACAGGGCCTCTTACACCCCTCCACTTT
>NA|TRBV29-1|TRBJ1-3|NA
CSVESQQTGNTIYF
TGCAGCGTTGAAAGTCAGCAGACGGGAAACACCATATATTTT
>many|TRBV10-2|TRBJ2-1|TRBD2
CASRLAGGDEQFF
TGCGCCAGCCGGCTAGCGGGGGGCGATGAGCAGTTCTTC
>NA|TRBV7-9|TRBJ2-1|TRBD2
CASTSGVYNEQFF
TGTGCCAGCACTAGCGGGGTTTACAATGAGCAGTTCTTC
>NA|TRBV10-3|TRBJ1-3|TRBD1
CAISDQGEGGNTIHF
TGTGCCATCAGTGACCAGGGGGAAGGTGGAAACACCATACATTTT
>once|TRBV29-1|TRBJ2-7|NA
CSVEDGSGREQYF
TGCAGCGTTGAAGACGGGTCGGGTAGGGAGCAGTACTTC
>NA|TRBV7-9|TRBJ1-5|NA
CASTIRRGQPQHF
TGCGCCAGCACCATAAGGCGGGGTCAGCCCCAGCATTTT
>few|TRBV28|TRBJ2-5|NA
CASSPSAIETQYF
TGTGCCAGCAGCCCTTCCGCCATTGAGACCCAGTACTTC
>NA|TRBV27|TRBJ2-2|NA
CASRAWTAANTGELFF
TGTGCCAGCAGAGCCTGGACGGCCGCGAACACCGGGGAGCTGTTTTTT
>many|TRBV7-2|TRBJ2-3|TRBD2
CASSLSGRSTDTQYF
TGTGCCAGCAGCCTTAGCGGGAGAAGCACAGATACGCAGTATTTT
>NA|TRBV10-3|TRBJ1-2|TRBD1
CAISPTGDGYTF
TGTGCCATCAGTCCGACAGGGGATGGCTACACCTTC
>few|TRBV30|TRBJ2-1|NA
CAWSRAGTAGEQFF
TGTGCCTGGAGTAGGGCGGGGACCGCTGGGGAGCAGTTCTTC
>many|TRBV5-1|TRBJ1-4|TRBD1
CASSLGGQGIATNEKLFF
TGCGCCAGCAGCTTGGGGGGACAGGGGATTGCAACTAATGAAAAACTGTTTTTT
>NA|TRBV2|TRBJ2-7|NA
CASSDEAQGNEQYF
TGTGCCAGCAGTGATGAGGCCCAAGGTAACGAGCAGTACTTC
>NA|TRBV11-2|TRBJ1-1|TRBD1
CASSFRDRGDLPAFF
TGTGCCAGCAGCTTTAGGGACAGGGGGGACCTTCCGGCTTTCTTT
>many|TRBV5-1|TRBJ2-3|NA
CASSSGRSTDTQYF
TGCGCCAGCAGCTCAGGACGGTCCACAGATACGCAGTATTTT
>many|TRBV2|TRBJ1-6|NA
CASSDPRGGANSPLHF
TGTGCCAGCAGTGATCCTCGGGGAGGGGCTAATTCACCCCTCCACTTT
>many|TRBV9|TRBJ2-2|TRBD2
CASSAGPGTSGTGELFF
TGTGCCAGCAGCGCGGGCCCCGGGACTAGCGGGACCGGGGAGCTGTTTTTT
>many|TRBV15|TRBJ2-5|NA
CATSRDKGSPSPPQYF
TGTGCCACCAGCAGAGATAAAGGCTCCCCCTCGCCGCCCCAGTACTTC
>few|TRBV25-1|TRBJ2-7|NA
CASGQLEKQYF
TGTGCCAGCGGACAGCTTGAAAAGCAGTACTTC
>many|TRBV27|TRBJ2-7|NA
CASTPIHEQYF
TGTGCCAGCACACCGATCCACGAGCAGTACTTC
>many|TRBV20-1|TRBJ2-7|TRBD1
CSARRIGTEGAYEQYF
TGCAGTGCTAGGCGAATCGGGACAGAAGGGGCCTACGAGCAGTACTTC
>once|TRBV5-4|TRBJ2-5|NA
CASSFTQYF
TGTGCCAGCAGCTTTACCCAGTACTTC
>many|TRBV20-1|TRBJ2-2|NA
CSARIIGRDTGELFF
TGCAGTGCTAGAATCATCGGGAGAGACACCGGGGAGCTGTTTTTT
>many|TRBV6-6|TRBJ1-2|TRBD1
CASSYSRTGGNYGYTF
TGTGCCAGCAGTTACTCGAGGACAGGGGGAAACTATGGCTACACCTTC
>NA|TRBV19|TRBJ1-2|NA
CVFHGYTF
TGTGTCTTCCATGGCTACACCTTC
>many|TRBV20-1|TRBJ2-7|NA
CSARTTPGRAEQYF
TGCAGTGCTAGAACGACCCCTGGGAGAGCCGAGCAGTACTTC
>many|TRBV2|TRBJ1-5|NA
CASRAEANQPQHF
TGTGCCAGCAGGGCAGAAGCCAATCAGCCCCAGCATTTT
>few|TRBV3-1|TRBJ2-3|TRBD2
CASSHYSRGGDTQYF
TGTGCCAGCAGCCATTATAGCCGCGGGGGGGATACGCAGTATTTT
>NA|TRBV15|TRBJ2-3|TRBD1
CATSKLTGGWGTDTQYF
TGTGCCACCAGCAAACTGACAGGGGGTTGGGGGACAGATACGCAGTATTTT
>many|TRBV2|TRBJ2-7|TRBD2
CASGSGRPISEQYF
TGTGCCAGCGGGAGCGGGAGGCCAATCTCCGAGCAGTACTTC
>NA|TRBV5-6|TRBJ1-5|NA
CASSLVGRSNQYSNQPQHF
TGTGCCAGCAGCTTGGTAGGGCGATCTAACCAGTATAGCAATCAGCCCCAGCATTTT
>NA|TRBV24-1|TRBJ2-2|NA
CASSDFGSGANTGELFF
NA
>many|TRBV6-1|TRBJ1-1|NA
CASSVRGNTEAFF
TGTGCCAGCAGTGTGAGAGGGAACACTGAAGCTTTCTTT
>once|TRBV5-5|TRBJ1-2|TRBD1
CASSLGTGSNYGNTF
TGTGCCAGCAGCTTGGGGACAGGGAGCAACTATGGCAACACCTTC
>many|TRBV20-1|TRBJ2-2|TRBD1
CSATGTSNRGRDGELFF
TGCAGTGCTACGGGCACGAGCAACAGGGGGCGCGACGGGGAGCTGTTTTTT
>few|TRBV19|TRBJ2-3|TRBD1
CASSRDRGPDTQYF
TGTGCCAGTAGTCGGGACAGGGGGCCAGATACGCAGTATTTT
>many|TRBV19|TRBJ1-2|NA
CASSIPSFDINHGYTF
TGTGCCAGTAGTATACCCTCCTTCGATATCAACCATGGCTACACCTTC
>many|TRBV20-1|TRBJ2-5|TRBD1
CSATRQGVAETQYF
TGCAGTGCTACGAGACAGGGAGTAGCCGAGACCCAGTACTTC
>NA|TRBV11-1|TRBJ1-1|TRBD1
CASSLMGTVRSPEAFF
TGTGCCAGCAGCTTAATGGGGACAGTGAGGTCGCCTGAAGCTTTCTTT